Included here is one T cell receptor beta chain sequence, with context. Its antigen remains undetermined. Base qualities are not at hand, and no much larger clone is one base apart. This sample stems from a study of blood T cells in healthy people across ages (dated by TCRdb to about 2015). Background for the entire study: Template switching captured roughly one uniquely barcoded TCR beta cDNA molecule per two T cells in model experiments. Age-related changes in TCR beta repertoire diversity were measured in the study by deep sequencing normalized with unique cDNA molecular identifiers. The donors were split into four age groups: young (average about 16 years), middle-aged (roughly 39), aged (approximately 60) and long-lived (82). To avoid experimental bias, donors of different ages were spread randomly across the sequencing lanes. Two additional independent replicas of 1 million unique cDNA reads from the same blood draw were analyzed for two donors (one aged 18 to 30 and one aged 80 or older). Results and caveats for the whole study, not just this receptor: As age increased, observed TCR beta diversity per million T cells dropped in a roughly linear way, and a significant reduction was already evident by age about 40. Estimates of total diversity from one million sequenced T cells were regarded as lower bounds and underestimates. Compared with the aged group, the long-lived group had more naive CD4+ T cells, fewer expanded clones and increased TCR diversity, suggesting age selection. Since profiling was done on bulk unsorted PBMCs, naive and antigen-experienced compartments could not be conclusively compared. Because donor CMV infection status was unknown, age-related changes in expanded clonotypes were potentially confounded. There was a strong correlation between observed TCR beta diversity and the percentage of naive T cells measured by flow cytometry.

The donors were roughly 39 Caucasian individuals from Russia, aged 6 to 90 years, who were systemically healthy. Each donor gave around 9.8 milliliters of peripheral blood, collected into EDTA-treated Vacutainer tubes. Ficoll-Paque density-gradient centrifugation was used to isolate PBMCs, with at least 7 million per sample. Total RNA was extracted from PBMCs with Trizol reagent, with at least 6 micrograms obtained per sample. Naive CD45RAhigh/CD27high T cell percentages were measured by flow cytometry on a PBMC aliquot from every donor. The library was obtained by 5' RACE. The sequencer was an Illumina HiSeq 2500. A second PCR of roughly 7 to 11 cycles was performed with a sample-barcoded 5' primer and a J-beta primer mix. A unique molecular identifier was introduced onto each TCR beta cDNA molecule by a template-switch 5' adaptor carrying 12 random nucleotides. Each sample yielded at least 3 million CDR3-containing paired-end reads. All of the RNA was converted into first-strand cDNA using the Mint cDNA synthesis kit, with a TRBC-specific oligonucleotide serving as the primer. Following uracil-DNA glycosylase treatment, all cDNA underwent a first 18-cycle PCR with the universal primers M1SS and BC2_uni_R. The study's own analysis went as follows. Normalization of each sample was performed by random selection of 1 million high-quality reads, each carrying a distinct molecular identifier. Reads with shared molecular identifiers were discarded instead of being binned into consensus sequences. CDR3 identification, clonotype clustering and error correction used MiTCR with a Q25 quality threshold and the strictest error-elimination algorithm. A nonparametric unseen species model using Euler transformation provided a lower-bound estimate of total TCR beta diversity. Clones were called with MiXCR by TCRdb after fastp trimmed the public reads at Q25, and only in-frame beta chains were retained. Identical CDR3 protein sequences are pooled into one entry, listed with their most common genes and DNA. TCRdb's processing, not the authors', yielded these V and J calls. Counted in this sample were roughly 800,000 distinct CDR3 sequences; roughly 64% of them appeared once. The ten largest clones capture around 20% of the sample.

Trimming accounts for 4 bases at V and 4 bases at J, while the number of junction bases matched to no gene is 16. Based on the germline V gene, the CDR1 and CDR2 sequences are SQVTM and ANQGSEA. The CDR3 measures 17 amino acids from cysteine to phenylalanine. The sequence is cut down to CDR3 DNA, 51 bases in frame from base 1. The V gene is TRBV29-1 and the J gene is TRBJ2-1, with TRBD2 matching 7 junction bases. This sequence was found in a man between 25 and 39 years old in good health. Sequenced sample: blood. The CDR3 corresponds to CSVVLAEGPRGYNEQFF. DNA sequence: TGCAGCGTTGTTCTAGCGGAGGGCCCTCGGGGGTACAATGAGCAGTTCTTC.